This passage covers 14 T cell receptor beta chains from one sample sequenced in a study of blood T cell repertoires in COVID-19. Profiled with immunoSEQ multiplex PCR; TCRdb holds only in-frame clones, not every one. The sample records approximately 270,000 clones, about four fifths being singletons. The sequenced material came from peripheral blood. These receptors were taken from a man older than 75 with acute or convalescent COVID-19.

About this clone itself: The identical CDR3 is also encoded by other nucleotide sequences in the sample. The V gene is TRBV6-5, the J gene TRBJ2-7; TRBD1 agrees at 9 bases. Trimming took 7 bases from V and 1 from J; bases not matched to a gene: 5. CDR1 is MNHEY, CDR2 SVGAGI, per germline. The CDR3 loop spans 14 amino acids. CDR3 sequence: CASTRDRVSYEQYF. For the CDR3, the DNA is TGTGCCAGCACCCGGGACAGGGTTTCCTACGAGCAGTACTTC.

The chain carries TRBV6-4 and TRBJ2-3; possible D gene TRBD1, 6 bases. V dropped 5 bases and J dropped 3 bases, with 12 bases sitting between them. Germline CDR1 and CDR2: MRHNA and SNTAGT. The CDR3 is 14 amino acids. The CDR3 reads CASSTGLRTDTQYF. The DNA of the CDR3 is TGTGCCAGCAGTACAGGGTTGAGGACAGATACGCAGTATTTT.

The CDR3 DNA reads as TGTGCCAGCAGTTTATCAAGAGGTGCTCATTCGAGGGCCAACGTCCTGACTTTC. Amino acid sequence: CASSLSRGAHSRANVLTF. The chain employs TRBV28 and TRBJ2-6; D gene uncertain. Deletions cut 1 base from V and 5 bases from J, with 18 bases between. The germline CDR1 and CDR2 sequences are MDHEN and SYDVKM. This CDR3 is 18 amino acids long.

The gene calls are TRBV5-1 and TRBJ1-2; D unresolved. The V end lost 2 bases, the J end lost 8 bases, and 13 bases lay between the germline ends. Germline loops: CDR1 SGHRS, CDR2 YFSETQ. The CDR3 extends over 13 amino acids. This CDR3 is CASSFEIPGGYTF. In DNA, the CDR3 is TGCGCCAGCAGCTTCGAAATCCCGGGGGGCTACACCTTC.

The rearrangement links TRBV11-2 to TRBJ1-2, with unresolved D. Germline V gene lookup returns CDR1 SGHAT and CDR2 FQNNGV. The germline V and J ends were trimmed by 3 bases and 1 base, with 12 bases remaining between them. CDR3 size: 15 residues. The CDR3 region has the DNA TGTGCCAGCAGCTTCCGACTCACCATTAACTATGGCTACACCTTC. Translation: CASSFRLTINYGYTF.

The V and J genes are TRBV24-1 and TRBJ2-1; 7 nucleotides agree with TRBD2. Germline V CDR1 and CDR2: KGHDR, SFDVKD. V shed 5 bases and J 8 bases; nucleotides not matched to a gene: 5. CDR3 length equals 13 residues. CDR3: CATSGGGMDEQFF. The CDR3, as DNA: TGTGCCACCAGTGGGGGAGGGATGGATGAGCAGTTCTTC.

This clone was recorded at least ten times. This rearrangement joins TRBV6-1 to TRBJ2-5; 7 bases map to TRBD2. Trimming removed 0 bases from V and 2 bases from J; junction bases left unmatched: 3. Germline-derived CDR1 and CDR2 are MNHNS and SASEGT. This CDR3 contains 15 residues. CDR3 protein: CASSEAPGGQETQYF. CDR3 nucleotide sequence: TGTGCCAGCAGTGAAGCTCCGGGAGGTCAAGAGACCCAGTACTTC.

The chain recombines TRBV6-5 with TRBJ2-1; 8 bases fit TRBD2. Germline lookup yields CDR1 MNHEY and CDR2 SVGAGI. V was pared by 5 bases and J by 7 bases, with 7 bases of the junction left unmatched. CDR3 size: 14 residues. In DNA form, the CDR3 reads TGTGCCAGCAGTATGAGCGGGAGTGGGAATGAGCAGTTCTTC. As protein: CASSMSGSGNEQFF.

The CDR3 DNA reads TGTGCCAGCTCACCCCCACCGGGGAACACTGAAGCTTTCTTT. This gives the protein CASSPPPGNTEAFF. This chain uses TRBV18 with TRBJ1-1, with D unresolved. The CDR3 is made up of 14 amino acids. CDR1 is KGHSH, CDR2 LQKENI, per germline. V was pared by 3 bases and J by 1 base, with 9 bases between.

The V and J genes are TRBV24-1 and TRBJ2-5, with 9 nucleotides matching TRBD2. The junction had 10 bases not matched to a gene; V was cut back by 2 bases and J by 4 bases. The CDR3 is made up of 17 amino acids. The V gene's germline CDR1 is KGHDR and CDR2 SFDVKD. This CDR3 is CATSDSRLVAGVETQYF. The CDR3 DNA is TGTGCCACCAGTGATTCGCGACTCGTAGCGGGAGTAGAGACCCAGTACTTC.

This clone was seen once. This rearrangement joins TRBV30 to TRBJ1-1; 7 bases fit TRBD1. Unmatched junction bases numbered 3, after V lost 4 bases and J lost 1 base. CDR3 length: 13 residues. CDR1 and CDR2 from the germline V gene are GTSNPN and SVGIG (reference sequence). The CDR3 reads CAWTTGPNTEAFF. In nucleotides, the CDR3 is TGTGCCTGGACGACAGGGCCGAACACTGAAGCTTTCTTT.

This chain uses TRBV7-9 with TRBJ2-2, with 8 positions matching TRBD1. V lost 1 base and J lost 3; bases outside the gene matches: 1. CDR1 and CDR2 (germline): SEHNR, FQNEAQ (reference sequence). The length of the CDR3 is 15 residues. The CDR3 DNA sequence: TGTGCCAGCAGCTTAGTGGACAGGGACACCGGGGAGCTGTTTTTT. Its translation: CASSLVDRDTGELFF.

The DNA of the CDR3 is TGTGCCAGTCACGGGGTGGAAGATACGCAGTATTTT. Protein sequence: CASHGVEDTQYF. The gene calls are TRBV18 and TRBJ2-3; D is perhaps TRBD2 (5 bases). From germline, CDR1 is KGHSH and CDR2 LQKENI. The CDR3 sequence is 12 residues long. V was shortened by 9 bases and J by 5 bases, with 12 bases between the two germline ends.

V and J are TRBV4-1 and TRBJ1-3, with TRBD1 as a possible D gene (6 bases). V lost 1 base and J lost 1, with 8 bases in between. Germline CDR1 and CDR2: MGHRA and YSYEKL. This CDR3 has 15 residues. CDR3 DNA sequence: TGCGCCAGCAGCCAAGGGACAGTTTCTGGAAACACCATATATTTT. It is translated as CASSQGTVSGNTIYF.